The 28 T cell receptor beta chains reported below all come from one sample, sequenced in a study of memory B cells and T cells in multiple sclerosis. These receptors' targets are unknown. CFSE-dim autoproliferating and CFSE-high non-proliferating T cells from unstimulated culture were sequenced separately. About 50 million CFSE-labeled PBMCs were cultured 6 to 7 days unstimulated, then replicate wells were pooled. Assay: immunoSEQ multiplex PCR; the TCRdb copy retains only in-frame clones and omits some. The table includes over 35,000 clones, around 80% detected once. Sequenced: PBMCs from blood kept in culture. The receptor source for this set is a human donor with multiple sclerosis.

The chain uses TRBV6-1 and TRBJ2-7; D unclear. CDR3 length: 14 amino acids. Germline V gene lookup returns CDR1 MNHNS and CDR2 SASEGT. Trimming removed 0 bases from V and 6 bases from J, with 12 bases in between. The CDR3 here is CASSEAADLGEQYF. The CDR3 region has the DNA TGTGCCAGCAGTGAAGCGGCTGACCTAGGCGAGCAGTACTTC.

This clone was counted once. The rearrangement uses TRBV29-1 and TRBJ1-2, with D tentatively TRBD1 (5 bases). Germline CDR1 reads SQVTM; CDR2 reads ANQGSEA. V was trimmed by 2 bases and J by 0 bases, leaving 19 bases between them. CDR3 length: 17 amino acids. The CDR3 loop reads CSVELGLPPETNYGYTF. As DNA, the CDR3 is TGCAGCGTTGAACTGGGGCTCCCCCCGGAGACTAACTATGGCTACACCTTC.

The V gene is TRBV5-1, the J gene TRBJ2-2; D call uncertain. With 6 bases removed from V and 4 bases from J, the gap between germline ends came to 16 bases. The germline V gene has CDR1 SGHRS and CDR2 YFSETQ. This CDR3 spans 15 amino acids. CDR3 in amino acids: CASNPQQQPTGELFF. For the CDR3, the DNA is TGCGCCAGCAATCCCCAACAACAGCCCACCGGGGAGCTGTTTTTT.

The CDR3 DNA follows: TGTGCCAGCAGCTTAGGTCAGGGAGAAGGAACTAATGAAAAACTGTTTTTT. It specifies CASSLGQGEGTNEKLFF. The rearrangement links TRBV7-9 to TRBJ1-4, with D possibly matching TRBD1 (5 bases). The length of the CDR3 is 17 residues. The V and J ends lost 1 base and 1 base respectively, with 13 bases between them. Germline CDR1 reads SEHNR; CDR2 reads FQNEAQ (reference sequence).

The rearrangement links TRBV28 to TRBJ1-2, with no clear D. The CDR3 extends over 14 amino acids. V lost 7 bases and J 0 bases, leaving 12 bases between the germline ends. The V gene's germline CDR1 is MDHEN and CDR2 SYDVKM. CDR3 amino acids: CASNPASPNYGYTF. In DNA form, the CDR3 reads TGTGCCAGCAACCCAGCCAGCCCTAACTATGGCTACACCTTC.

The chain links TRBV5-5 to TRBJ1-5; a possible D gene is TRBD1 (5 bases). V was pared by 1 base and J by 6 bases, with 11 bases between. Per germline, CDR1 SGHKS and CDR2 YYEKEE (reference sequence). The CDR3 loop spans 14 amino acids. The DNA for the CDR3 is TGTGCCAGCAGCTTGTTGGACAACGGTCAGCCCCAGCATTTT. Translated, it gives CASSLLDNGQPQHF. The whole variable domain, remainder taken from reference TRBV5-5 and TRBJ1-5, is DAGVTQSPTHLIKTRGQQVTLRCSPISGHKSVSWYQQVLGQGPQFIFQYYEKEERGRGNFPDRFSARQFPNYSSELNVNALLLGDSALYLCASSLLDNGQPQHFGDGTRLSIL.

This clone appeared a few times. The chain links TRBV5-8 to TRBJ2-5; maybe TRBD2 (5 bases). Trimming removed 4 bases from V and 1 base from J, with 11 bases in between. Per germline, CDR1 SGHTS and CDR2 YDEGEE. This CDR3 comprises 14 residues. CDR3 protein: CASSLRDFQETQYF. Written as DNA, the CDR3 is TGTGCCAGCAGCCTACGGGATTTCCAAGAGACCCAGTACTTC.

This rearrangement joins TRBV4-3 to TRBJ1-2; 8 nucleotides agree with TRBD1. The CDR3 covers 15 residues. The V gene end was trimmed by 3 bases and the J gene end by 4 bases; junction bases not matched to a gene: 7. Germline CDR1 reads LGHNA; CDR2 reads YSLEER. In DNA form, the CDR3 reads TGCGCCAGCAGCCACCGGACAGGGTTGGGCTATGGCTACACCTTC. This encodes CASSHRTGLGYGYTF.

The chain joins TRBV6-1 to TRBJ1-1, with D possibly being TRBD1 (5 bases). The V end was cut by 6 bases, the J end by 1 base, with 15 bases between. Per germline, CDR1 MNHNS and CDR2 SASEGT. CDR3 length: 15 residues. Written as DNA, the CDR3 is TGTGCCAGCAGCATAGCGGGACCGAGGAACACTGAAGCTTTCTTT. Protein sequence: CASSIAGPRNTEAFF.

This clone was observed once. The rearrangement joins TRBV6-1 to TRBJ1-6; D not certain. With 8 bases removed from V and 10 bases from J, the gap between germline ends came to 12 bases. There are 12 residues in the CDR3. Germline V gene data show CDR1 as MNHNS and CDR2 as SASEGT. CDR3 nucleotide sequence: TGTGCCAGCGTCCATTCAGGATCACCCCTCCACTTT. It encodes CASVHSGSPLHF.

This clone was seen once. The V and J genes are TRBV27 and TRBJ1-2; no firm D call. V shed 6 bases and J shed 4 bases, with 12 bases lying between them. Germline V gene data show CDR1 as MNHEY and CDR2 as SMNVEV (reference sequence). This CDR3 has 13 amino acids. CDR3 DNA: TGTGCCAGCAGCCCCGGGTCCTCCTATGGCTACACCTTC. It is translated as CASSPGSSYGYTF.

The genes are TRBV29-1 and TRBJ2-3; D could derive from TRBD1 or TRBD2 (6 bases each). This CDR3 region has 13 residues. Germline V gene sequence: CDR1 SQVTM, CDR2 ANQGSEA. V was cut by 4 bases and J by 7 bases, with 15 bases left in between. CDR3 nucleotide sequence: TGCAGCGTTGGGCGGGACACACAGAATACGCAGTATTTT. It is translated as CSVGRDTQNTQYF.

The chain joins TRBV10-2 to TRBJ2-3; D remains ambiguous. V was trimmed by 2 bases and J by 2 bases, leaving 17 bases between them. The CDR3 is 17 amino acids. Germline assignment: CDR1 WSHSY and CDR2 SAAADI. In nucleotides, the CDR3 is TGCGCCAGCAGTGAGCCCCACAGAGCCACAGCCACAGATACGCAGTATTTT. Translating it yields CASSEPHRATATDTQYF.

The table lists this clone with a count of one. The J gene is TRBJ2-6, the V gene TRBV19, with D perhaps matching TRBD1 (5 bases). Germline V gene data show CDR1 as LNHDA and CDR2 as SQIVND (reference sequence). V was trimmed by 9 bases and J by 0 bases, leaving 15 bases between them. The CDR3 is 16 residues long. CDR3 loop: CASTLGASSGANVLTF. As DNA, the CDR3 is TGTGCCAGCACCCTAGGGGCCAGCTCTGGGGCCAACGTCCTGACTTTC.

The chain has TRBV7-2 and TRBJ1-2; a weak D match, TRBD1 (6 bases). V was shortened by 5 bases and J by 4 bases, with 17 bases between the two germline ends. This CDR3 is 15 amino acids long. Germline-derived CDR1 and CDR2 are SGHTA and FQGNSA. In DNA form, the CDR3 reads TGTGCCAGCAGCGAAAATCTAGGGGGAGCCTATGGCTACACCTTC. Translated, it gives CASSENLGGAYGYTF. The variable domain in full, completed from reference TRBV7-2 and TRBJ1-2, reads GAGVSQSPSNKVTEKGKDVELRCDPISGHTALYWYRQSLGQGLEFLIYFQGNSAPDKSGLPSDRFSAERTGGSVSTLTIQRTQQEDSAVYLCASSENLGGAYGYTFGSGTRLTVV.

The rearrangement joins TRBV5-1 to TRBJ2-3, with D possibly matching TRBD1 (6 bases). The V end was cut by 0 bases, the J end by 4 bases, with 6 bases between. The CDR3 is made up of 13 amino acids. The germline gives CDR1 SGHRS, CDR2 YFSETQ. DNA for the CDR3: TGCGCCAGCAGCTTGGGGGGGCCAGATACGCAGTATTTT. Protein sequence: CASSLGGPDTQYF.

This chain connects TRBV28 to TRBJ2-3; 9 bases agree with TRBD2. After removal of 7 bases from V and 1 base from J, the junction contained 3 bases not matched to a gene. Germline V gives CDR1 MDHEN, CDR2 SYDVKM. CDR3 size: 14 residues. CDR3 nucleotides: TGTGCCAGCATCCCTAGCGGGGGCACAGATACGCAGTATTTT. Its translation is CASIPSGGTDTQYF.

This sequence joins TRBV7-2 and TRBJ2-6, with TRBD1 matching 9 bases. Trimming cost V 6 bases and J 4 bases; bases outside gene matches: 7. The germline CDR1 and CDR2 sequences are SGHTA and FQGNSA. The CDR3 runs to 16 residues. The CDR3 bases are TGTGCCAGCAGGACCGGGACAGGGAAAGGGGCCAACGTCCTGACTTTC. Amino acids: CASRTGTGKGANVLTF.

The J gene is TRBJ2-7, the V gene TRBV7-8; 7 nucleotides agree with TRBD1. Germline V gene sequence: CDR1 SGHVS, CDR2 FQNEAQ. J lost 7 bases, V lost 1 base, and 4 bases had no gene match. The CDR3 is made up of 13 amino acids. CDR3 region: CASSLDRGREQYF. CDR3 in DNA: TGTGCCAGCAGCTTAGACAGGGGTCGAGAGCAGTACTTC. The variable domain in full, completed from reference TRBV7-8 and TRBJ2-7, reads GAGVSQSPRYKVAKRGQDVALRCDPISGHVSLFWYQQALGQGPEFLTYFQNEAQLDKSGLPSDRFFAERPEGSVSTLKIQRTQQEDSAVYLCASSLDRGREQYFGPGTRLTVT.

The chain combines TRBV4-1 with TRBJ1-1, with D perhaps TRBD1 (5 bases). The V end was cut by 4 bases, the J end by 0 bases, with 18 bases between. The length of the CDR3 is 17 residues. CDR1 and CDR2 (germline): MGHRA, YSYEKL. CDR3 DNA sequence: TGCGCCAGCAGCCCTCGGGACGGCAGACTAATGAACACTGAAGCTTTCTTT. Translation: CASSPRDGRLMNTEAFF.

Only a few counts were recorded for this clone. J is TRBJ2-7 and V is TRBV27; D remains unclear. Per germline, CDR1 MNHEY and CDR2 SMNVEV (reference sequence). Trimming took off 3 bases at V and 0 bases at J, with 9 bases between the two ends. The CDR3 extends over 14 amino acids. The chain's CDR3 is CASSFYIGSYEQYF. DNA of the CDR3: TGTGCCAGCAGTTTCTACATAGGCTCCTACGAGCAGTACTTC.

About this clone: Within the sample, other DNA sequences also encode this same CDR3. The rearrangement links TRBV7-9 to TRBJ1-2; TRBD1 might be the D (6 bases). V was cut by 3 bases and J by 11 bases, with 16 bases left in between. The germline CDR1 and CDR2 sequences are SEHNR and FQNEAQ (reference sequence). The length of the CDR3 is 13 residues. Here the CDR3 DNA reads TGTGCCAGCAGCTTGACAGGCGCAGGGGCTTACACCTTC. The encoded protein is CASSLTGAGAYTF.

The V and J genes are TRBV18 and TRBJ1-2; no reliable D call. Germline CDR1 and CDR2: KGHSH and LQKENI. The germline V and J ends were trimmed by 1 base and 5 bases, with 14 bases remaining between them. The CDR3 is made up of 15 amino acids. As DNA, the CDR3 is TGTGCCAGCTCACCACTTGAGGATAGAGAGTATGGCTACACCTTC. It is translated as CASSPLEDREYGYTF.

J is TRBJ2-1 and V is TRBV19; D unresolved. CDR3 length equals 15 residues. The V and J ends lost 4 bases and 0 bases respectively, with 10 bases between them. Germline values: CDR1 LNHDA, CDR2 SQIVND (reference sequence). The CDR3 DNA follows: TGTGCCAGTAGTAGCCACCCGAGCTCCTACAATGAGCAGTTCTTC. This translates into CASSSHPSSYNEQFF.

The rearrangement joins TRBV5-6 to TRBJ1-1, with 7 bases matching TRBD1. This CDR3 comprises 17 residues. Per the germline V gene, CDR1 is SGHDT and CDR2 is YYEEEE. V shed 3 bases and J 1 base; nucleotides not matched to a gene: 12. DNA of the CDR3: TGTGCCAGCAGCTACCGGACAGGAGCGAATAAGAACACTGAAGCTTTCTTT. Translating gives CASSYRTGANKNTEAFF. The full variable domain, its missing parts supplied by reference TRBV5-6 and TRBJ1-1, is DAGVTQSPTHLIKTRGQQVTLRCSPKSGHDTVSWYQQALGQGPQFIFQYYEEEERQRGNFPDRFSGHQFPNYSSELNVNALLLGDSALYLCASSYRTGANKNTEAFFGQGTRLTVV.

The chain has TRBV27 and TRBJ2-1; D is ambiguous. From germline, CDR1 is MNHEY and CDR2 SMNVEV (reference sequence). The CDR3 runs 14 residues. Trimming removed 2 bases from V and 2 bases from J, with 7 bases in between. The CDR3 loop is CASSLAVTYNEQFF. CDR3 DNA sequence: TGTGCCAGCAGTTTAGCGGTCACCTACAATGAGCAGTTCTTC.

The V and J genes are TRBV9 and TRBJ1-3; D not certain. Looked up from germline, CDR1 is SGDLS and CDR2 is YYNGEE. V was clipped by 2 bases and J by 0 bases, with 6 bases between them. CDR3 size: 14 residues. The CDR3 is CASSVGNSGNTIYF. For the CDR3, the DNA is TGTGCCAGCAGCGTCGGAAACTCTGGAAACACCATATATTTT. The full variable domain, rest sourced from reference TRBV9 and TRBJ1-3, is DSGVTQTPKHLITATGQRVTLRCSPRSGDLSVYWYQQSLDQGLQFLIQYYNGEERAKGNILERFSAQQFPDLHSELNLSSLELGDSALYFCASSVGNSGNTIYFGEGSWLTVV.

The CDR3 spells CASSGTGGVTGELFF. The CDR3 DNA is TGTGCCAGCAGTGGTACAGGGGGAGTCACCGGGGAGCTGTTTTTT. The V and J genes are TRBV6-1 and TRBJ2-2; 8 bases agree with TRBD1. V lost 4 bases, J lost 4 bases, and 5 bases stayed unmatched. Germline V gene lookup returns CDR1 MNHNS and CDR2 SASEGT. The CDR3 extends over 15 amino acids.